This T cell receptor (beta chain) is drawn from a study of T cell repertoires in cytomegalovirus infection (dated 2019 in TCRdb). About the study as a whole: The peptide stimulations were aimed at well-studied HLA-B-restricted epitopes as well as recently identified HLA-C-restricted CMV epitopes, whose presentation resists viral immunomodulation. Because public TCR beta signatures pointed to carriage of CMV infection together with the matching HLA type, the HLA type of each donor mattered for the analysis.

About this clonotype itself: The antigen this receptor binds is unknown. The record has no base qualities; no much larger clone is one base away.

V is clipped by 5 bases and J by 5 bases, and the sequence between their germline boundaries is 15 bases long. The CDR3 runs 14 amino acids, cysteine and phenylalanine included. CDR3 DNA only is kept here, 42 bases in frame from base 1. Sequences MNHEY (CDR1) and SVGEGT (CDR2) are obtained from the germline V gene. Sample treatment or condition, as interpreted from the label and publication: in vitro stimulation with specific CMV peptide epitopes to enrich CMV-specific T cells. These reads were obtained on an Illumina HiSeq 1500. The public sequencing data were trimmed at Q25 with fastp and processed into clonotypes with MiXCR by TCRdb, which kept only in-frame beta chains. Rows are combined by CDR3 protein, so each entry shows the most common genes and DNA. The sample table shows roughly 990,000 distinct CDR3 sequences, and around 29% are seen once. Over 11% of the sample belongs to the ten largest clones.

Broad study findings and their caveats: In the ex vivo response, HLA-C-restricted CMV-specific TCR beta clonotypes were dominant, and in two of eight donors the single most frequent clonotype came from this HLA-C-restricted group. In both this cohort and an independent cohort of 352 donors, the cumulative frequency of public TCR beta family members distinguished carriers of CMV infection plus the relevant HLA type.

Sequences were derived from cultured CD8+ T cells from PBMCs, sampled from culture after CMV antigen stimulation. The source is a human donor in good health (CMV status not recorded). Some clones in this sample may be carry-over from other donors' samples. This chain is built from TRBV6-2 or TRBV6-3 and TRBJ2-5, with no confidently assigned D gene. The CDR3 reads CASSLSDGQETQYF. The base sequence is TGTGCCAGCAGTCTCTCAGACGGGCAGGAGACCCAGTACTTC.